Listed below are T cell receptor beta chains from one sample, sequenced in a study of blood T cell repertoires in COVID-19. TCRdb keeps only in-frame clones here, not all; method: immunoSEQ multiplex PCR. This sample has about 26,000 clones, with around 93% found just once. What was sequenced was peripheral blood. These receptors originate from a human donor in a cohort sampled during active COVID-19. CDR3s include the opening cysteine and the closing phenylalanine or tryptophan. Each record gives: CDR3 DNA, CDR3 protein, D gene, J gene, V gene, clone size. The D gene is left open where the match is weak. Part of the rows lack a size; the others show once, few, many or a class for expanded clones.

TGTGCCATCAGTGAAAGACTAGCGGGGGGGCGTCTCGGCAGCTCGACGCAGTATTTT | CAISERLAGGRLGSSTQYF | TRBD2 | TRBJ2-3 | TRBV10-3 | .
TGTGCCAGCAGTTCATCGGACAGGGCCAATGAGCAGTTCTTC | CASSSSDRANEQFF | TRBD1 | TRBJ2-1 | TRBV27 | once
TGTGCCAGCAGCTCCCCGATGGGAGGGGTAGATACGCAGTATTTT | CASSSPMGGVDTQYF | TRBD2 | TRBJ2-3 | TRBV11-2 | .
TGTGCCAGCAGTGAAGGGGGGGGGCCGGTAACTGAAGCTTTCTTT | CASSEGGGPVTEAFF | . | TRBJ1-1 | TRBV6-1 | .
TGTGCCAGCAGTTTAGAGGGGGGGCCTCAGTATTTT | CASSLEGGPQYF | . | TRBJ2-3 | TRBV12-3/TRBV12-4 | once
TGTGCCAGTAGTATAGACCAGACTAGCGCGAGCACAGATACGCAGTATTTT | CASSIDQTSASTDTQYF | TRBD2 | TRBJ2-3 | TRBV19 | .
TGCGCCAGCAGTGACATGGGCTTGGAGACCCAGTACTTC | CASSDMGLETQYF | . | TRBJ2-5 | TRBV10-2 | .
TGTGCCAGCAGCTTCTCGACAGGGGGCAAAGAAAAACTGTTTTTT | CASSFSTGGKEKLFF | TRBD1 | TRBJ1-4 | TRBV9 | .
TGTGCCAGCAGCCAAGAGGTGCGGGAGGGGACCTACAATGAGCAGTTCTTC | CASSQEVREGTYNEQFF | TRBD2 | TRBJ2-1 | TRBV4-2 | .
TGTGCCAGCAGCTACAGTGACTCTGGGGCCAACGTCCTGACTTTC | CASSYSDSGANVLTF | . | TRBJ2-6 | TRBV3-1/TRBV3-2 | few
TGTGCCAGCAGCTTAGCACAGGAATCGGGAAACACCATATATTTT | CASSLAQESGNTIYF | . | TRBJ1-3 | TRBV11-2 | .
TGCGCCAGCGCCTTGGAGCCGAGAAACACTGAAGCTTTCTTT | CASALEPRNTEAFF | . | TRBJ1-1 | TRBV5-1 | once
TGTGCCAGCAGCTCTAGCGGGGCCCTCACAGATACGCAGTATTTT | CASSSSGALTDTQYF | TRBD2 | TRBJ2-3 | TRBV5-4 | .
TGCGCCAGCAGCTTGGCACAGGAGCCGCGTGGCTACACCTTC | CASSLAQEPRGYTF | . | TRBJ1-2 | TRBV5-1 | .
TGCGCCAGCAGCGCCGGGACAGGGATGAACACTGAAGCTTTCTTT | CASSAGTGMNTEAFF | TRBD1 | TRBJ1-1 | TRBV5-1 | .
TGTGCCAGCAGCTTAAAAGCCGAAAATCAGCCCCAGCATTTT | CASSLKAENQPQHF | . | TRBJ1-5 | TRBV5-6 | .
TGCGCCAGCAGCCCGGGGACTAGCGGATACAATGAGCAGTTCTTC | CASSPGTSGYNEQFF | TRBD2 | TRBJ2-1 | TRBV5-1 | .
TGTGCCAGCAGCCGAGAAGGACACTATAATTCACCCCTCCACTTT | CASSREGHYNSPLHF | . | TRBJ1-6 | TRBV2 | .
TGTGCCAGCAGTCTAGTAGCCCTAGGAGGGTTCTTC | CASSLVALGGFF | . | TRBJ2-1 | TRBV12-3/TRBV12-4 | .
TGTGCCAGCTCACCAAACAGGGATAGCTATGGCTACACCTTC | CASSPNRDSYGYTF | . | TRBJ1-2 | TRBV18 | .
TGTGCCAGCGGGACAGGGGTAATGAACACTGAAGCTTTCTTT | CASGTGVMNTEAFF | TRBD1 | TRBJ1-1 | TRBV28 | .
TGTGCCAGCAGTGAAACCATACAAAGTAATCAGCCCCAGCATTTT | CASSETIQSNQPQHF | . | TRBJ1-5 | TRBV6-1 | few
TGTGCCAGCAGTGAAGCCGGGGGTGGGAACACCGGGGAGCTGTTTTTT | CASSEAGGGNTGELFF | . | TRBJ2-2 | TRBV2 | .
TGTGCCAGCAGCCCCTTGGGGGACAGGGGAACAGATACGCAGTATTTT | CASSPLGDRGTDTQYF | TRBD1 | TRBJ2-3 | TRBV7-9 | .
TGTGCCAGCAGGGACTGGGACAGCCAATACAATGAGCAGTTCTTC | CASRDWDSQYNEQFF | TRBD1 | TRBJ2-1 | TRBV6-5 | .